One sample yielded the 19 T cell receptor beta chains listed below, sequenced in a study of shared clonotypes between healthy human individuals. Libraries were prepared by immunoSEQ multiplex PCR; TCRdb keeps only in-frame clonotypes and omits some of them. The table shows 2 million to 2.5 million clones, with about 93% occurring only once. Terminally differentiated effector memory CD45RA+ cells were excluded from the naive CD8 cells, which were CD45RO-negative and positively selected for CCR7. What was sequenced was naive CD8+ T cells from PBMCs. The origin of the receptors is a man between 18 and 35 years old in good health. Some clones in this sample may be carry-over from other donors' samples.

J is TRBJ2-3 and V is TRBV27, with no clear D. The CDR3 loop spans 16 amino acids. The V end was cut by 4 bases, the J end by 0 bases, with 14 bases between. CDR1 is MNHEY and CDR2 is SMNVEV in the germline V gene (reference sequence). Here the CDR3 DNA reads TGTGCCAGCAGTTCAGTTCTTCCGACTAGCACAGATACGCAGTATTTT. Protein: CASSSVLPTSTDTQYF.

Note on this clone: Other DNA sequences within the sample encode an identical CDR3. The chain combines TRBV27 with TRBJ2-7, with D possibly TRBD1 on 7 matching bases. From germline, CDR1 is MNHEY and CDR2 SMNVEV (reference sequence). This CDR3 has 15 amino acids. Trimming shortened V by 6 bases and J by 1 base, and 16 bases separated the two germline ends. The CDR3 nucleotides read TGTGCCAGCAGCCCACGGGGGACAGCTTCCTACGAGCAGTACTTC. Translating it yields CASSPRGTASYEQYF.

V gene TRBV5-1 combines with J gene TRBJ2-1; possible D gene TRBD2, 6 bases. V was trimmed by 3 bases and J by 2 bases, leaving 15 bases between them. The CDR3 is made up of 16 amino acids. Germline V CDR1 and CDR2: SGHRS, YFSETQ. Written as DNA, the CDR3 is TGCGCCAGCAGCTCAACCGGGAGTGTAACCTACAATGAGCAGTTCTTC. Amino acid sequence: CASSSTGSVTYNEQFF.

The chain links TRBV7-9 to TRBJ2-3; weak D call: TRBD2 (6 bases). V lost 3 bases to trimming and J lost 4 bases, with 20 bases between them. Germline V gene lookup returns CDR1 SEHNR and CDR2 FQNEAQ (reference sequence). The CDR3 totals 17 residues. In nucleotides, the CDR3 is TGTGCCAGCAGCTTCCCCAGGGACTCAGAGATGGCAGATACGCAGTATTTT. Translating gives CASSFPRDSEMADTQYF. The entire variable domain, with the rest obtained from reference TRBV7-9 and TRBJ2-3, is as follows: DTGVSQNPRHKITKRGQNVTFRCDPISEHNRLYWYRQTLGQGPEFLTYFQNEAQLEKSRLLSDRFSAERPKGSFSTLEIQRTEQGDSAMYLCASSFPRDSEMADTQYFGPGTRLTVL.

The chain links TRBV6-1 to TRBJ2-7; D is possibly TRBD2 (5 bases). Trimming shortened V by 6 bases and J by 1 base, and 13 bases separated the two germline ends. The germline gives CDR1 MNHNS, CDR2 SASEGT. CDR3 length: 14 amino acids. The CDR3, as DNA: TGTGCCAGCAGGACAAGAGGGAATTCCTACGAGCAGTACTTC. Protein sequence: CASRTRGNSYEQYF.

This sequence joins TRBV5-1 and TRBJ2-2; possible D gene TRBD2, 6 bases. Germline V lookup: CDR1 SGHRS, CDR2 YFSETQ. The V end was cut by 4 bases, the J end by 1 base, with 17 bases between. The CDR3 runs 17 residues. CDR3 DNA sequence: TGCGCCAGCAGCCCCTTTGGCGCGGGGATGAACACCGGGGAGCTGTTTTTT. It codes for CASSPFGAGMNTGELFF. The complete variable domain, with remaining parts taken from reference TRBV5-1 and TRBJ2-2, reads KAGVTQTPRYLIKTRGQQVTLSCSPISGHRSVSWYQQTPGQGLQFLFEYFSETQRNKGNFPGRFSGRQFSNSRSEMNVSTLELGDSALYLCASSPFGAGMNTGELFFGEGSRLTVL.

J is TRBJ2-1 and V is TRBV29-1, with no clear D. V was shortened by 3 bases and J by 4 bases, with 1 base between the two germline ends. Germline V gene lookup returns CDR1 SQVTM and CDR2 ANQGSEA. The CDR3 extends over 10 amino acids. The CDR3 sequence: CSVDYNEQFF. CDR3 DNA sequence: TGCAGCGTTGATTACAATGAGCAGTTCTTC.

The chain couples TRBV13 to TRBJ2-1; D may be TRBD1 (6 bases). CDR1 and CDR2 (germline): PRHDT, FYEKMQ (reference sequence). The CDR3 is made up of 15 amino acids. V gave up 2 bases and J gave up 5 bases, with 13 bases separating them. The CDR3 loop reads CASSLTQGGDNEQFF. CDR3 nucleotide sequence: TGTGCCAGCAGCTTAACACAGGGTGGCGACAATGAGCAGTTCTTC.

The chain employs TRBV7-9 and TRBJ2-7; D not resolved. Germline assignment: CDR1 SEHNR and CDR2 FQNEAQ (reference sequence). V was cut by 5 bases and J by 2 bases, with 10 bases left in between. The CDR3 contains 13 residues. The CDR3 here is CASSPPWAYEQYF. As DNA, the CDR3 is TGTGCCAGCAGCCCACCCTGGGCCTACGAGCAGTACTTC.

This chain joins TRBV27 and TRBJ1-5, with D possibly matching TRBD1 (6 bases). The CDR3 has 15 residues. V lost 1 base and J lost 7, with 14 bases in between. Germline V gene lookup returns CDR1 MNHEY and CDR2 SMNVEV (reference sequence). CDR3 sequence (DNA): TGTGCCAGCAGTTTATACACAGGGTCAGGGCAGCCCCAGCATTTT. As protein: CASSLYTGSGQPQHF.

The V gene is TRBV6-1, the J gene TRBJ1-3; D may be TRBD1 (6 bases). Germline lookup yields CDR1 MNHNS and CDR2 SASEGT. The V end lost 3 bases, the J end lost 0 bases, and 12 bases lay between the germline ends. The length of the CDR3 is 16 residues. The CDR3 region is CASSDLGAVSGNTIYF. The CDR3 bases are TGTGCCAGCAGTGATCTGGGGGCGGTCTCTGGAAACACCATATATTTT.

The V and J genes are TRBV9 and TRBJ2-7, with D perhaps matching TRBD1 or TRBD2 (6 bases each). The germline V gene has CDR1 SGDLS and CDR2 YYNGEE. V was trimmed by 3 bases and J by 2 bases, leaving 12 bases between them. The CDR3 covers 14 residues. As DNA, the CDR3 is TGTGCCAGCAGCGAGGGAGGACAGCCCTACGAGCAGTACTTC. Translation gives CASSEGGQPYEQYF.

The CDR3 here is CAISEVASNYGYTF. CDR3 sequence (DNA): TGTGCCATCAGTGAGGTAGCCTCTAACTATGGCTACACCTTC. This chain connects TRBV10-3 to TRBJ1-2; D remains unclear. The V end was cut by 2 bases, the J end by 0 bases, with 7 bases between. The germline V gene encodes CDR1 ENHRY and CDR2 SYGVKD. The CDR3 extends over 14 amino acids.

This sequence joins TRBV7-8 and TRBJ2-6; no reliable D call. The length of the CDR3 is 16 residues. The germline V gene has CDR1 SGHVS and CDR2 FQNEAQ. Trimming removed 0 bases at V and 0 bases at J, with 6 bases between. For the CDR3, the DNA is TGTGCCAGCAGCTTAGCGCGAGTCTCTGGGGCCAACGTCCTGACTTTC. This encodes CASSLARVSGANVLTF.

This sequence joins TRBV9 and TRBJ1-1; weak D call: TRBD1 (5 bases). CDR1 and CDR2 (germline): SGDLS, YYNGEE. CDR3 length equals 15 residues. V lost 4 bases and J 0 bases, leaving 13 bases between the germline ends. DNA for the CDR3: TGTGCCAGCAGCCCAAGACAGCTCATGAACACTGAAGCTTTCTTT. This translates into CASSPRQLMNTEAFF.

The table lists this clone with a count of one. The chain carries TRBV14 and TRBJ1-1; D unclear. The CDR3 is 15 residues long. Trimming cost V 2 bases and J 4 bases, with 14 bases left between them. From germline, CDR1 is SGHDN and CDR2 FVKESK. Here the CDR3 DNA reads TGTGCCAGCAGCCAAACGACAAATCTGGGCACTGAAGCTTTCTTT. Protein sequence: CASSQTTNLGTEAFF.

The CDR3 DNA follows: TGTGCCAGCAGCTTAGTGGCCGTTACCTACGAGCAGTACTTC. As protein: CASSLVAVTYEQYF. The chain uses TRBV11-2 and TRBJ2-7; D call uncertain. The V end lost 1 base, the J end lost 2 bases, and 9 bases lay between the germline ends. The CDR3 is 14 residues long. CDR1 is SGHAT, CDR2 FQNNGV, per germline.

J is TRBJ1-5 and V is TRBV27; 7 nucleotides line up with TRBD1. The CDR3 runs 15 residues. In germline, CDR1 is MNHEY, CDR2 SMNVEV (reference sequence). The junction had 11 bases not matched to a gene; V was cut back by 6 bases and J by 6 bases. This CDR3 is CASSPIPGGGQPQHF. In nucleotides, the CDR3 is TGTGCCAGCAGCCCCATCCCAGGGGGTGGTCAGCCCCAGCATTTT.

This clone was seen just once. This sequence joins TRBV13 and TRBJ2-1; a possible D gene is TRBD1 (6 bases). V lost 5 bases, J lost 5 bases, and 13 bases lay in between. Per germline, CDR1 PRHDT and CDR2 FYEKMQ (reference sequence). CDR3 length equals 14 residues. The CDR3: CASSAGQLHNEQFF. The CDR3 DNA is TGTGCCAGCAGCGCCGGACAGCTCCACAATGAGCAGTTCTTC.